This TCR beta chain was retrieved from a study of identical twins (dated by TCRdb to about 2016). With regard to the full study: The study deep-sequenced TCR alpha and beta repertoires from monozygotic twins, unrelated adults of various ages and cord blood to test whether fetal clonotypes persist. Replicate twin experiments were performed at different times using different library preparation protocols to rule out contamination.

Only healthy Caucasian donors were included. The twin cohort consisted of three pairs of female monozygotic twins, all aged roughly 18 to 30 years. The RNA used for TCR libraries was isolated from peripheral blood mononuclear cells. The library relied on 5' RACE. Instrument used: Illumina HiSeq 2000. Template switching added a universal primer binding site, and the final cDNA carried a unique molecular identifier that allowed TCR cDNA molecules to be counted accurately. First-strand cDNA for TCR alpha and beta chains was synthesized from specific primers in the conserved constant-segment region. To control for contamination, every cDNA library carried two barcodes: a SMART-Mk sample barcode plus Illumina barcodes. TruSeq adapter sequences and Illumina sample barcodes were added in two successive PCR steps. TCR alpha and beta cDNA libraries were sequenced on the Illumina HiSeq platform with custom primers. The original methods were these. Raw reads were processed with MiGEC to extract unique molecular identifiers, and MiXCR was used to determine CDR3 positions. Recombination models were inferred per individual with the repgenHMM and IGoR tools using an EM algorithm. Shared clonotype analysis was performed with the tcR package in R, normalizing sharing by the product of cloneset sizes. To study raw recombination without the effects of thymic and clonal selection, out-of-frame nonproductive sequences were analyzed. Using fastp trimming at Q25 and MiXCR clonotype assembly, TCRdb reanalyzed the public sequencing data and kept in-frame beta chains. Every distinct CDR3 protein forms one entry, paired with its most common genes and DNA. In this record, the V and J calls reflect TCRdb's handling and not the investigators' own analysis. This sample is represented by roughly 720,000 distinct CDR3 sequences; 15% to 20% of them were singletons. Roughly 14% of the sample goes to the ten largest clones.

This clonotype was observed a handful of times. The antigen it binds to is not known. No much larger clone exists at a distance of one base, and base qualities are not known. The germline V and J ends show losses of 5 bases and 4 bases respectively, and no gene match explains 10 bases of the junction. Via the germline V gene (reference sequence), CDR1 is DFQATT and CDR2 SNEGSKA. There are 16 amino acids in the CDR3, from cysteine to phenylalanine inclusive. Only CDR3 DNA is held: 48 bases, read in frame from base 1. Overall results and qualifications from the work: Abundant cord blood beta clonotypes carried fewer insertions; young adult naive repertoires showed a weaker similar trend, while memory repertoires showed none. Out-of-frame TCR alpha sequences shared between twins showed an excess of low generation-probability sequences compared with coincidental sharing between unrelated individuals. Invariant T cells such as MAIT and iNKT could partly confound zero-insertion analyses, although diverse VJ usage argued against such confounding for most clonotypes. In beta out-of-frame sequences, excess twin sharing was weaker, because having fewer shared sequences lowered the signal-to-noise ratio. In monozygotic twins, out-of-frame TCR alpha sharing was systematically underestimated by recombination models, although the models agreed with sharing between unrelated individuals. Because the same donors could not be followed over many years, the conclusions relied on cross-sectional statistical analysis.

The sample was also reused in another study, on T cells expressing NK-cell markers. The other study reports the following: Three sorted T-cell subsets (CD3+CD56+NKG2C+, CD3+CD56+NKG2C- and CD3+CD56-NKG2C+) from 7 to 9 donors had their TCR beta-chain repertoires profiled. Among the eight sequenced donors, seven were HCMV-seropositive and one was HCMV-seronegative. To restrict sorting to alphabetaTCR-expressing T cells, an anti-gammadeltaTCR antibody was added in several experiments. In six donors, the dominant CD3+CD56+NKG2C+ clonotypes were found to rank among the top 10 CD8+ clonotypes and to make up 1.0-7.0% of CD8+ T cells. Those dominant clonotypes were again the most abundant among CD3+CD56-NKG2C+ cells in a handful of donors, at 28.3-60.1%. Whether the expanded NKG2C-expressing T cell clones were specific for HCMV antigens was left unclear. The study sequenced eight donors, all healthy volunteers chosen at random: three men and five women. HCMV-specific IgG was detected in serum with a commercial ELISA kit to determine HCMV serostatus. Bulk peripheral blood T-cell repertoires were additionally sequenced from unsorted PBMC for about 6 donors. Reads were demultiplexed and grouped by UMI with MIGEC, and clonotypes were assembled and quantified with MiTCR. To exclude erroneous sequences, any TCR cDNA sequence not supported by at least two reads was discarded. Downstream repertoire analysis used the tcR package, and clonotypes were matched across fractions by CDR3 nucleotide sequence plus V segment. Antigen specificity was annotated against VDJdb with VDJmatch, allowing one amino acid substitution in CDR3.

Rearrangement joined TRBV20-1 to TRBJ2-1; 11 nucleotides in the junction match TRBD2. The specimen sequenced was PBMCs. The clonotype was recovered from a woman under 30 in good health. The encoded CDR3 is CSAGTLGTSGYNEQFF. The DNA is as follows: TGCAGTGCTGGCACGCTTGGGACTAGCGGTTACAATGAGCAGTTCTTC.